This note documents a single TCR beta chain sequence. Enrollment of patients from Seattle took place during active infection, with longitudinal follow-up. The source of the sample is a study of blood T cell repertoires in COVID-19. Study context: The analysed material was cDNA or gDNA that came from T cells, B-cell-depleted T cells, or PBMCs.

Germline values: CDR1 MNHEY, CDR2 SVGAGI. Trimming removed 4 bases at V and 6 bases at J, with 15 bases between. The CDR3 runs 14 residues. Per the original data handling: Quantification of nucleated cells was approximated via reference gene primer amplification. The table came from immunoSEQ multiplex PCR; TCRdb's copy has only in-frame clones and leaves some out. Clonal size and the V and J genes are those of that table, whereas D and trimming came from the DNA. The sample lists about 350,000 clones, about 87% occurring once. The gene calls are TRBV6-5 and TRBJ1-2, with D possibly TRBD1 on 6 matching bases. The clonotype comes from a man aged 25-40 years with COVID-19, enrolled during active disease. Source material: peripheral blood. Written as DNA, the CDR3 is TGTGCCAGCAGTTCGCCAGGGGTGGGCAATGGCTACACCTTC. It is translated as CASSSPGVGNGYTF.